The 22 T cell receptor beta chains below come from one sample, sequenced in a study of shared clonotypes between healthy human individuals. The repertoire was sequenced with immunoSEQ multiplex PCR; TCRdb's copy has only in-frame clones and lacks some. The sample yields hundreds of thousands of clones, roughly 72% seen once. The sample comprised memory CD4+ T cells sorted from blood. The subset: CD45RA-negative fraction. Every receptor here comes from a woman in her 30s in good health.

V gene TRBV27 combines with J gene TRBJ1-2; possible D gene TRBD1, 6 bases. V shed 4 bases and J shed 7 bases, with 22 bases lying between them. Germline CDR1 MNHEY, CDR2 SMNVEV (reference sequence). This CDR3 is built from 16 residues. CDR3 nucleotides: TGTGCCAGCAGTTCCTACGGAAGGGGGGGCGCCGGTGGCTACACCTTC. This encodes CASSSYGRGGAGGYTF.

The rearrangement uses TRBV6-5 and TRBJ2-2; possible D gene TRBD2, 5 bases. The V gene's germline CDR1 is MNHEY and CDR2 SVGAGI. With 5 bases removed from V and 2 bases from J, the gap between germline ends came to 12 bases. This CDR3 is 15 amino acids long. CDR3 in amino acids: CASSKRAANTGELFF. In DNA, the CDR3 is TGTGCCAGCAGTAAGAGGGCAGCTAACACCGGGGAGCTGTTTTTT.

The gene calls are TRBV7-9 and TRBJ2-2; the match to TRBD1 covers 10 bases. The ends lost 5 bases at V and 4 bases at J; junction bases unmatched: 4. Germline lookup yields CDR1 SEHNR and CDR2 FQNEAQ (reference sequence). The CDR3 covers 15 residues. CDR3 DNA sequence: TGTGCCAGCAGCAAAGGGACAGGGGTCACCGGGGAGCTGTTTTTT. This encodes CASSKGTGVTGELFF.

As for this clone: The sample holds other DNA sequences that translate to the same CDR3. The chain recombines TRBV5-1 with TRBJ1-4; TRBD1 is a possible D gene (6 bases). This CDR3 has 15 residues. Trimming shortened V by 4 bases and J by 2 bases, and 12 bases separated the two germline ends. Germline V gives CDR1 SGHRS, CDR2 YFSETQ. CDR3 nucleotides: TGCGCCAGCAGCCTTGGGACACCTACTAATGAAAAACTGTTTTTT. It encodes CASSLGTPTNEKLFF.

The J gene is TRBJ1-4, the V gene TRBV4-1, with 9 nucleotides matching TRBD1. V lost 4 bases to trimming and J lost 8 bases; unmatched junction nucleotides: 8. Germline-derived CDR1 and CDR2 are MGHRA and YSYEKL. This CDR3 is built from 15 residues. CDR3 coding DNA: TGCGCCAGCAGCCTCCGACAGGGGGTGGGGGAAAAACTGTTTTTT. As protein: CASSLRQGVGEKLFF.

The chain is built from TRBV5-1 and TRBJ2-1; D is unresolved. The V end was cut by 1 base, the J end by 6 bases, with 17 bases between. The germline CDR1 and CDR2 sequences are SGHRS and YFSETQ. The CDR3 covers 16 residues. CDR3 region: CASSLSQSITFNEQFF. DNA of the CDR3: TGCGCCAGCAGCTTGTCCCAGTCCATAACTTTCAATGAGCAGTTCTTC.

This clone came up once. V gene TRBV28 combines with J gene TRBJ2-4; 12 nucleotides line up with TRBD1. Germline lookup yields CDR1 MDHEN and CDR2 SYDVKM. J lost 0 bases, V lost 6 bases, and 6 bases had no gene match. This CDR3 comprises 17 residues. The CDR3 protein is CASRGTGGGLAKNIQYF. The CDR3 bases are TGTGCCAGCAGGGGGACAGGGGGCGGACTAGCCAAAAACATTCAGTACTTC.

The genes are TRBV5-6 and TRBJ2-3, with TRBD1 matching 9 bases. The CDR3 runs to 16 residues. The ends lost 2 bases at V and 6 bases at J; junction bases unmatched: 10. CDR1 and CDR2 (germline): SGHDT, YYEEEE. In nucleotides, the CDR3 is TGTGCCAGCAGCTTCTACTCGGGACAGGGACATGATACGCAGTATTTT. As protein: CASSFYSGQGHDTQYF.

In regard to this clone: A read error is the likely source, as a far larger clone sits one nucleotide away. This specimen includes other DNA sequences encoding the same CDR3. This rearrangement joins TRBV27 to TRBJ2-2; D ambiguous. The germline gives CDR1 MNHEY, CDR2 SMNVEV (reference sequence). V dropped 2 bases and J dropped 1 base, with 2 bases sitting between them. There are 13 residues in the CDR3. Written as DNA, the CDR3 is TGTGCCAGCAGTTTACTGAACACCGGGGAGCTGTTTTTT. Translation gives CASSLLNTGELFF.

This clone was seen once. The CDR3 sequence is CASSSSGSSYEQYF. In nucleotides, the CDR3 is TGTGCCAGCAGTTCCAGCGGGAGCTCCTACGAGCAGTACTTC. This chain joins TRBV7-9 and TRBJ2-7, with 8 nucleotides matching TRBD2. Germline CDR1 and CDR2: SEHNR and FQNEAQ (reference sequence). Trimming at V came to 6 bases and at J to 0 bases, leaving 4 bases not matched to a gene. This CDR3 has 14 residues.

V and J are TRBV7-9 and TRBJ2-6, with a weak D call TRBD1 (5 bases). The CDR3 length is 17 residues. Per the germline V gene, CDR1 is SEHNR and CDR2 is FQNEAQ (reference sequence). V gave up 3 bases and J gave up 0 bases, with 12 bases separating them. The CDR3 protein is CASSFRTTSSGANVLTF. CDR3 sequence (DNA): TGTGCCAGCAGCTTCAGGACAACTTCCTCTGGGGCCAACGTCCTGACTTTC.

CDR3 DNA: TGTGCCAGCAGCGTCACTAGCGGGAGAAGTACAGATACGCAGTATTTT. Its translation is CASSVTSGRSTDTQYF. The chain is built from TRBV28 and TRBJ2-3, with 11 bases fitting TRBD2. This CDR3 spans 16 amino acids. V dropped 6 bases and J dropped 3; count of bases not matched to a gene: 8. Germline V gene lookup returns CDR1 MDHEN and CDR2 SYDVKM.

The chain carries TRBV15 and TRBJ1-4, with a weak D call TRBD1 (5 bases). From germline, CDR1 is LNHNV and CDR2 YYDKDF (reference sequence). The V gene lost 8 bases and the J gene lost 6 bases, with 13 bases spanning the gap. CDR3 size: 13 residues. For the CDR3, the DNA is TGTGCCACCCCTGGGGCCGCAGATGAAAAACTGTTTTTT. Amino acid sequence: CATPGAADEKLFF.

This clone was detected ten times or more. This chain links TRBV9 with TRBJ2-5; D remains unclear. Per the germline V gene, CDR1 is SGDLS and CDR2 is YYNGEE. The germline V and J ends were trimmed by 0 bases and 5 bases, with 8 bases remaining between them. This CDR3 is 13 amino acids long. CDR3 protein: CASSVDFFETQYF. The DNA for the CDR3 is TGTGCCAGCAGCGTAGACTTTTTTGAGACCCAGTACTTC.

The chain employs TRBV5-1 and TRBJ2-3; D possibly corresponds to TRBD1 (5 bases). The CDR3 has 15 amino acids. The germline CDR1 and CDR2 sequences are SGHRS and YFSETQ. The V gene lost 7 bases and the J gene lost 8 bases, with 23 bases spanning the gap. The CDR3 reads CASSREQAGFSTQYF. The CDR3 DNA reads TGCGCCAGCTCTCGAGAACAGGCCGGTTTTAGTACGCAGTATTTT.

CDR3 in amino acids: CASSVDLATGSHAEAFF. The CDR3 nucleotides read TGTGCCAGCAGCGTAGATTTAGCTACAGGGTCGCACGCTGAAGCTTTCTTT. This chain joins TRBV9 and TRBJ1-1; weak D call: TRBD1 (6 bases). V lost 0 bases and J lost 6, with 21 bases in between. The CDR3 is 17 residues long. Germline CDR1 and CDR2: SGDLS and YYNGEE.

This clone has at least ten counts. The chain combines TRBV4-1 with TRBJ1-2; D unclear. Trimming pared 1 base from V and 8 bases from J, leaving 23 bases between. Germline assignment: CDR1 MGHRA and CDR2 YSYEKL. The length of the CDR3 is 17 residues. Here the CDR3 reads CASSQVSQAGRRGGYTF. The DNA of the CDR3 is TGCGCCAGCAGCCAAGTTTCTCAGGCAGGTCGTAGAGGCGGCTACACCTTC.

The rearrangement joins TRBV28 to TRBJ2-7; possibly TRBD1 for D (6 bases). Germline CDR1 and CDR2: MDHEN and SYDVKM. Trimming took off 1 base at V and 1 base at J, with 20 bases between the two ends. CDR3 length equals 18 residues. CDR3: CASSLFARTAEKSYEQYF. CDR3 nucleotide sequence: TGTGCCAGCAGTTTATTTGCCCGGACAGCGGAGAAGTCCTACGAGCAGTACTTC.

The chain couples TRBV28 to TRBJ1-2, with 9 bases lining up with TRBD1. Trimming removed 6 bases from V and 5 bases from J; junction bases left unmatched: 13. This CDR3 is 16 amino acids long. Germline V gene sequence: CDR1 MDHEN, CDR2 SYDVKM. The CDR3, as DNA: TGTGCCAGCAGAGAGGGACAGGGCCCCTTGGGGTATGGCTACACCTTC. This gives the protein CASREGQGPLGYGYTF.

The rearrangement joins TRBV7-9 to TRBJ1-2; D not certain. The CDR3 runs 15 residues. Germline-derived CDR1 and CDR2 are SEHNR and FQNEAQ (reference sequence). The V end lost 5 bases, the J end lost 8 bases, and 21 bases lay between the germline ends. The CDR3 DNA follows: TGTGCCAGCAGCCTCCAAGGGTCGGGGATTAAGGGCTACACCTTC. Protein product: CASSLQGSGIKGYTF.

V and J are TRBV27 and TRBJ2-7, with TRBD1 matching 8 bases. CDR3 length: 15 residues. V shed 5 bases and J 3 bases; nucleotides not matched to a gene: 9. The germline V gene has CDR1 MNHEY and CDR2 SMNVEV (reference sequence). The CDR3 spells CASSRRRQGNYEQYF. For the CDR3, the DNA is TGTGCCAGCAGTAGGAGGAGACAGGGGAACTACGAGCAGTACTTC.

The chain is built from TRBV6-1 and TRBJ1-5; weak D call: TRBD1 (5 bases). The length of the CDR3 is 15 residues. V was clipped by 1 base and J by 3 bases, with 10 bases between them. Germline values: CDR1 MNHNS, CDR2 SASEGT. In DNA form, the CDR3 reads TGTGCCAGCAGTGAAGACCCGGGGCACAATCAGCCCCAGCATTTT. This sequence encodes CASSEDPGHNQPQHF.